This entry is about one TCR beta chain. For the second PCR, which ran for about 7 to 11 cycles, a sample-barcoded 5' primer and a J-beta primer mix were used. TCRdb redid the calling of the 5' RACE reads with MiXCR, one entry per CDR3 protein. This sample has some 730,000 distinct CDR3 sequences; 20% to 25% occur once, and the top ten carry roughly 22%. There are 16 residues in the CDR3. Trimming left V 6 bases short and J 0 bases short, with 15 bases between. The data originate from a study of blood T cells in healthy people across ages. The chain links TRBV12-3 or TRBV12-4 to TRBJ2-1; D might be TRBD2 (5 bases). The sequencing input was blood. This clonotype was sampled from a man aged 65 to 79 in good health. This chain's CDR3 is CASRDLGRSSYNEQFF. CDR3 nucleotide sequence: TGTGCCAGCAGGGATCTGGGGAGAAGCTCCTACAATGAGCAGTTCTTC.